Listed here are 4 T cell receptor beta chains from one sample, sequenced in a study of beta chain features in type 1 diabetes. The investigators reverse transcribed all of the isolated RNA, so they sequenced expressed TCRB transcripts. The assay was immunoSEQ multiplex PCR, and TCRdb's table has in-frame clones only and misses some. The sample has 860,000 or so clones, 15% to 20% seen once; the top ten hold 0.02% to 0.025%. Sequenced sample: naive CD4+ T cells from blood. The receptors were sampled from a woman aged 18 to 35 in good health.

The chain carries TRBV7-2 and TRBJ2-7, with TRBD2 identical over 10 bases. The CDR3 loop spans 16 amino acids. The germline V gene encodes CDR1 SGHTA and CDR2 FQGNSA. V trimming: 3 bases; J trimming: 6 bases; junction bases outside the gene matches: 11. For the CDR3, the DNA is TGTGCCAGCAGCTTGGGCAGCGGGAGGGCATTCTTCGAGCAGTACTTC. It specifies CASSLGSGRAFFEQYF.

The chain combines TRBV18 with TRBJ2-1; maybe TRBD1 (5 bases). Looked up from germline, CDR1 is KGHSH and CDR2 is LQKENI. The V end lost 3 bases, the J end lost 2 bases, and 11 bases lay between the germline ends. The CDR3 runs 15 residues. The DNA for the CDR3 is TGTGCCAGCTCACCGAACAGGAAAACCTACAATGAGCAGTTCTTC. Protein: CASSPNRKTYNEQFF.

The chain has TRBV7-6 and TRBJ2-3, with D tentatively TRBD2 (5 bases). Germline V gene sequence: CDR1 SGHVS, CDR2 FNYEAQ. There are 13 residues in the CDR3. V lost 3 bases to trimming and J lost 6 bases, with 10 bases between them. This CDR3 is CASSLASMDTQYF. CDR3 nucleotides: TGTGCCAGCAGCTTGGCTAGCATGGATACGCAGTATTTT. The variable domain in full, completed from reference TRBV7-6 and TRBJ2-3, reads GAGVSQSPRYKVTKRGQDVALRCDPISGHVSLYWYRQALGQGPEFLTYFNYEAQQDKSGLPNDRFSAERPEGSISTLTIQRTEQRDSAMYRCASSLASMDTQYFGPGTRLTVL.

Only a few counts were recorded for this clone. The CDR3 nucleotides are TGTGCCAGCAGCCAGGGGGTTGGGCGGGGCACCTACAATGAGCAGTTCTTC. Translation: CASSQGVGRGTYNEQFF. This chain connects TRBV4-2 to TRBJ2-1, with D possibly TRBD2 on 6 matching bases. This CDR3 region has 17 residues. V lost 3 bases to trimming and J lost 2 bases, with 17 bases between them. Germline-derived CDR1 and CDR2 are LGHNA and YNFKEQ.